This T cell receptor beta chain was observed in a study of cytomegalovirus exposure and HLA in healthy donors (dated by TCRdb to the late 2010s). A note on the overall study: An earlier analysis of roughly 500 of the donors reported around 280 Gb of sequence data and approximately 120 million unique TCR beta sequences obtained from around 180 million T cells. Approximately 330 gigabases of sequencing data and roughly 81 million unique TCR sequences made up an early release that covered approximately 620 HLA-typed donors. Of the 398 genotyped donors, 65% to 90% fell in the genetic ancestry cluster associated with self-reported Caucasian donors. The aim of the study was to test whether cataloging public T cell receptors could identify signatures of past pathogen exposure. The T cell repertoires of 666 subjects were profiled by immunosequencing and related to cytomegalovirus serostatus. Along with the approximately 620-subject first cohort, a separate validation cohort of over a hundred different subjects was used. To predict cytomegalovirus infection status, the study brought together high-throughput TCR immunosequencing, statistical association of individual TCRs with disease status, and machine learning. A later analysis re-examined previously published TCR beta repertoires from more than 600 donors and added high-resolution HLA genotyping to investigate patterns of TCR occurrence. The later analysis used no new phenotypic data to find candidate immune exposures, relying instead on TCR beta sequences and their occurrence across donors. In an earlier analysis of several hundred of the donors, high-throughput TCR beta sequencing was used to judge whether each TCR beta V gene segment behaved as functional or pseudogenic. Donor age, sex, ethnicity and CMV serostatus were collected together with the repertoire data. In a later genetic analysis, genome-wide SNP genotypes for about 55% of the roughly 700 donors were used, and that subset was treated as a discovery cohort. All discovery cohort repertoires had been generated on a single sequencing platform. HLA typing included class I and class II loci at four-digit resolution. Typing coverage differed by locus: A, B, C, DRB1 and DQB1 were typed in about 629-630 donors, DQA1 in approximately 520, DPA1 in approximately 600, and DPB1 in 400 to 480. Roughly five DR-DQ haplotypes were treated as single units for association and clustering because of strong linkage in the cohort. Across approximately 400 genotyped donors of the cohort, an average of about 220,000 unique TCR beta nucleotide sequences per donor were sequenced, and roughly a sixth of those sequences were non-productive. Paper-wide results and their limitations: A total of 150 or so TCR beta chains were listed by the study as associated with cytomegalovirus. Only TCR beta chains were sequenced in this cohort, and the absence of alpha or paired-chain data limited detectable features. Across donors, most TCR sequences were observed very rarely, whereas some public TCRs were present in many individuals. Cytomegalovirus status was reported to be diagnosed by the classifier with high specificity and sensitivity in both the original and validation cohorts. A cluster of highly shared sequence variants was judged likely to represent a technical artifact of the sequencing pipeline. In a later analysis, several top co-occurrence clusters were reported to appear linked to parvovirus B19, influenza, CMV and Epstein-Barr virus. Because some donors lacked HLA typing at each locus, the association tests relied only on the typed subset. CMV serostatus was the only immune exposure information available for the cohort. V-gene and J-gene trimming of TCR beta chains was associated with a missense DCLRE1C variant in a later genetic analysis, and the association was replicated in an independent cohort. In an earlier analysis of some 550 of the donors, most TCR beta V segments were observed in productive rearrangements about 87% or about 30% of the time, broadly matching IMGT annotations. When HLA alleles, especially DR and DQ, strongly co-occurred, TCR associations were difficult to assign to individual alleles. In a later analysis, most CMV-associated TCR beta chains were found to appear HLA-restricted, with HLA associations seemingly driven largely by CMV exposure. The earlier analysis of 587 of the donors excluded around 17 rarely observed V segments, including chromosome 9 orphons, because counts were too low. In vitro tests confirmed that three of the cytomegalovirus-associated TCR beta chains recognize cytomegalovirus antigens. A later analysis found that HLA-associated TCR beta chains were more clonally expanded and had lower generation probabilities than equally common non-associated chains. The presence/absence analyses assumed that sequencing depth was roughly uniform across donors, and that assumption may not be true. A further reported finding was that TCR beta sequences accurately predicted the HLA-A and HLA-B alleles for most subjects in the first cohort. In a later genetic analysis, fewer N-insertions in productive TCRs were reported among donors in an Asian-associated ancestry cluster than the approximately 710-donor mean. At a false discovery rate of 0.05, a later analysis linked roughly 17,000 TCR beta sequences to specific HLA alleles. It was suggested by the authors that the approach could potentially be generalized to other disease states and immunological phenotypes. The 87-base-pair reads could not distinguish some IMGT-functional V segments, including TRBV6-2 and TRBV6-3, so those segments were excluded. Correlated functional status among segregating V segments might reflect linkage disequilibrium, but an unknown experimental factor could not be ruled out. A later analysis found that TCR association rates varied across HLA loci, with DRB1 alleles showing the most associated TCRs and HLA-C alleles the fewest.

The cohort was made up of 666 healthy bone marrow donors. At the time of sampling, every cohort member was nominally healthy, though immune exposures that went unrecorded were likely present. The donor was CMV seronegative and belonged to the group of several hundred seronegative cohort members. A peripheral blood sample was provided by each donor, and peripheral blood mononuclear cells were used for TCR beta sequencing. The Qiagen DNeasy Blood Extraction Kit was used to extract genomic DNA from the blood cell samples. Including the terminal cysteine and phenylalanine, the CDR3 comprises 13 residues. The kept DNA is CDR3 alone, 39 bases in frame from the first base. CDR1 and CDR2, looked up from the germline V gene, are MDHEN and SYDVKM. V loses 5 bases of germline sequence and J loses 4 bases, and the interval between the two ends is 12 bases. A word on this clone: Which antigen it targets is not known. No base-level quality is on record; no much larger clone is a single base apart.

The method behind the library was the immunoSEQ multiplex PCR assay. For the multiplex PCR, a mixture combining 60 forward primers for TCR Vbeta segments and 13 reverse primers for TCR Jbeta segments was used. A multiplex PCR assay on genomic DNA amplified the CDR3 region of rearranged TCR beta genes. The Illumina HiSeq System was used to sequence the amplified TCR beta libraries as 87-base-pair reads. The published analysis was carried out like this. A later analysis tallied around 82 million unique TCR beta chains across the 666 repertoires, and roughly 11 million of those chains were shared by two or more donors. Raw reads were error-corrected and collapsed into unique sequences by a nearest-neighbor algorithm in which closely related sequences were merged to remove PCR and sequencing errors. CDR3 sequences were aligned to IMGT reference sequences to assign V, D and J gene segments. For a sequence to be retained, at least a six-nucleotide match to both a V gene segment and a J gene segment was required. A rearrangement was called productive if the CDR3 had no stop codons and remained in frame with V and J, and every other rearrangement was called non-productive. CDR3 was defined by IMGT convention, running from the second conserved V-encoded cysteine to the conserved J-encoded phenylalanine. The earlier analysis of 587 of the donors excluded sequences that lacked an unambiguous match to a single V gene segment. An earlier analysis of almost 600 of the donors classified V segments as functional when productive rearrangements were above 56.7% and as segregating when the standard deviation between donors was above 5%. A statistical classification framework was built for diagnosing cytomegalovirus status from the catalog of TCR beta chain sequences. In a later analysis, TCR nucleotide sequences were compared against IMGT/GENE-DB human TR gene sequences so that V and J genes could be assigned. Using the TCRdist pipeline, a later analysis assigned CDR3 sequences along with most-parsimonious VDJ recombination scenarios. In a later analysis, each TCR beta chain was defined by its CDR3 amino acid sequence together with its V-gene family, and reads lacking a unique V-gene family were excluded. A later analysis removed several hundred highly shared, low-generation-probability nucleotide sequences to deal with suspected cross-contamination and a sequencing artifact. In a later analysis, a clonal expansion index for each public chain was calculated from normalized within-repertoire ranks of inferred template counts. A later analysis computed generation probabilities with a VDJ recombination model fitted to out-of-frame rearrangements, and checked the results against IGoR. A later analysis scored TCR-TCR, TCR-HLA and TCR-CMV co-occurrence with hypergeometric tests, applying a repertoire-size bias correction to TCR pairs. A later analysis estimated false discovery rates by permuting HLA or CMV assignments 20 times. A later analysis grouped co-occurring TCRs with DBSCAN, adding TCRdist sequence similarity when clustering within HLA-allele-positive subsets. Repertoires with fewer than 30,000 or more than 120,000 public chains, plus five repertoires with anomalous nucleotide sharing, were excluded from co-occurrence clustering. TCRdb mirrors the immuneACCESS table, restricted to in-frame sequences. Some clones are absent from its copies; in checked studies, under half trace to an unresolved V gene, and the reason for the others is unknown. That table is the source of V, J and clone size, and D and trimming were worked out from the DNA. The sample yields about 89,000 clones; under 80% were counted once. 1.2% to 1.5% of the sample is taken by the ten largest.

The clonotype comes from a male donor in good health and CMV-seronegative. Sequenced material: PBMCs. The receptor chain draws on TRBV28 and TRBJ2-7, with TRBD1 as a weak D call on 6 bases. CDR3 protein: CASSKGHTYEQYF. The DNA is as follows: TGTGCCAGCAGTAAGGGACACACATACGAGCAGTACTTC.